Sequencing of this T cell receptor beta chain was carried out in a study of cytomegalovirus exposure and HLA in healthy donors. Findings and limits, study-wide: In a later analysis, V- and J-gene trimming of beta chains associated with a DCLRE1C missense variant, replicated independently.

Every donor was a healthy person donating bone marrow. PCR was performed using 60 Vbeta and 13 Jbeta primers. Here immunoSEQ multiplex PCR was the method, and the copy in TCRdb shows in-frame clones only, minus some. The profile shows 80,000 to 100,000 clones, about two thirds of them singletons. Only one count was recorded for this clone. What it recognizes is unknown. The germline gives CDR1 GTSNPN, CDR2 SVGIG (reference sequence). CDR3 length: 12 amino acids. V was pared by 5 bases and J by 5 bases, with 9 bases between. This receptor was obtained from a female donor in good health and CMV-seronegative. The sequencing input was PBMCs. This chain uses TRBV30 with TRBJ2-2; D unresolved. CDR3 residues: CAWHEVTGELFF. The CDR3 nucleotides read TGTGCCTGGCATGAGGTGACCGGGGAGCTGTTTTTT.